A single sample gave rise to the 7 T cell receptor beta chains below, sequenced in a study of cytomegalovirus exposure and HLA in healthy donors. The data were produced by immunoSEQ multiplex PCR, yet TCRdb's version contains in-frame clones alone and is incomplete. Among some 340,000 clones listed, approximately 86% were seen once. The sequencing sample was made of PBMCs. The receptors were gathered from a woman in her 30s in good health and CMV-seropositive.

The chain recombines TRBV5-6 with TRBJ2-7; TRBD1 or TRBD2 may be the D gene (6 bases each). The CDR3 runs 14 residues. The germline V and J ends were trimmed by 4 bases and 2 bases, with 13 bases remaining between them. In germline, CDR1 is SGHDT, CDR2 YYEEEE. The CDR3 nucleotides are TGTGCCAGCAGCCGCTGGGGGGCTGCCTACGAGCAGTACTTC. It yields the protein CASSRWGAAYEQYF.

J is TRBJ1-4 and V is TRBV27; 7 bases align to TRBD1. CDR3 size: 15 residues. Looked up from germline, CDR1 is MNHEY and CDR2 is SMNVEV (reference sequence). After removal of 5 bases from V and 4 bases from J, the junction contained 7 bases not matched to a gene. The CDR3 bases are TGTGCCAGCAGTAAAGGGACAGCCAATAATGAAAAACTGTTTTTT. Translation gives CASSKGTANNEKLFF.

The J gene is TRBJ1-6, the V gene TRBV4-3; D unresolved. The ends were cut back, 0 bases at V and 0 bases at J, with 15 bases in the middle. Germline lookup yields CDR1 LGHNA and CDR2 YSLEER. This CDR3 region has 19 residues. The CDR3 is CASSQERLLESSYNSPLHF. In nucleotides, the CDR3 is TGCGCCAGCAGCCAAGAGCGACTCCTGGAGAGCTCCTATAATTCACCCCTCCACTTT.

The rearrangement uses TRBV2 and TRBJ1-4, with D unclear. V gave up 6 bases and J gave up 4 bases, with 15 bases separating them. The CDR3 runs 15 residues. CDR1 and CDR2 from the germline V gene are SNHLY and FYNNEI. The CDR3 nucleotides read TGTGCCAGCAGGACTCCGGGCCAACATAATGAAAAACTGTTTTTT. Translated: CASRTPGQHNEKLFF.

The chain carries TRBV11-2 and TRBJ2-1; D is undetermined. Germline lookup yields CDR1 SGHAT and CDR2 FQNNGV. The CDR3 has 15 residues. V lost 3 bases to trimming and J lost 4 bases, with 13 bases between them. The CDR3 region is CASSFTTDGYNEQFF. The CDR3 region has the DNA TGTGCCAGCAGCTTCACGACTGACGGTTACAATGAGCAGTTCTTC.

The genes are TRBV6-5 and TRBJ2-3, with 12 bases that match TRBD2. The V gene's germline CDR1 is MNHEY and CDR2 SVGAGI. The CDR3 has 16 residues. The trim removed 2 bases at V and 5 bases at J, leaving 5 bases unmatched. CDR3 sequence (DNA): TGTGCCAGCAGTTACGCTAGCGGGGGGGTTCAAGATACGCAGTATTTT. This gives the protein CASSYASGGVQDTQYF.

This clone has a single count. V usage is TRBV30 and J usage is TRBJ1-5, with D perhaps TRBD1 (6 bases). CDR3 length equals 14 residues. The V end was cut by 3 bases, the J end by 5 bases, with 14 bases between. The V gene's germline CDR1 is GTSNPN and CDR2 SVGIG (reference sequence). For the CDR3, the DNA is TGTGCCTGGAGCATAGGGGGTACGGATCAGCCCCAGCATTTT. This sequence encodes CAWSIGGTDQPQHF.